Below, 28 T cell receptor beta chains from the same sample are listed, as sequenced in a study of cytomegalovirus exposure and HLA in healthy donors. 60 Vbeta and 13 Jbeta primers were used in PCR. Clones were read by immunoSEQ multiplex PCR, and TCRdb kept only the in-frame ones, dropping some. This table holds 60,000 or so clones, approximately 75% found once. The specimen was PBMCs. These receptor sequences come from a man in his fifties in good health and CMV-seropositive.

CDR3 in DNA: TGTGCCAGCGAACACGACAGGGGTTTAGGGACCCAGTACTTC. Translation gives CASEHDRGLGTQYF. This rearrangement joins TRBV6-1 to TRBJ2-5; 8 bases fit TRBD1. The V gene's germline CDR1 is MNHNS and CDR2 SASEGT. The CDR3 loop spans 14 amino acids. Trimming cost V 8 bases and J 7 bases; bases outside gene matches: 12.

The V call is TRBV9, the J call TRBJ2-5; 11 nucleotides align to TRBD2. Unmatched junction bases numbered 8, after V lost 0 bases and J lost 4 bases. The CDR3 loop spans 17 amino acids. The V gene's germline CDR1 is SGDLS and CDR2 YYNGEE. CDR3 bases: TGTGCCAGCAGCGTAGATCTAGCGGGGGGACTAGTAGAGACCCAGTACTTC. Encoded protein: CASSVDLAGGLVETQYF.

CDR3 in DNA: TGTGCCACCAGGGGAAGCGGGAGGGCCCGGGCCAATGAGCAGTTCTTC. Encoded protein: CATRGSGRARANEQFF. The rearrangement uses TRBV15 and TRBJ2-1; TRBD2 matches at 10 bases. The ends lost 6 bases at V and 6 bases at J; junction bases unmatched: 11. This CDR3 contains 16 residues. Germline V gene lookup returns CDR1 LNHNV and CDR2 YYDKDF (reference sequence).

This clone has just one count. The V and J genes are TRBV4-1 and TRBJ1-4, with D possibly TRBD1 on 6 matching bases. V shed 2 bases and J shed 7 bases, with 11 bases lying between them. Germline V CDR1 and CDR2: MGHRA, YSYEKL. The CDR3 contains 14 residues. CDR3 bases: TGCGCCAGCAGCCAAACAGGGTTTGTTGAAAAACTGTTTTTT. Encoded protein: CASSQTGFVEKLFF.

This clone is a singleton in its sample. The rearrangement links TRBV7-9 to TRBJ2-7; TRBD2 aligns across 11 bases. V was pared by 4 bases and J by 0 bases, with 8 bases of the junction left unmatched. The germline CDR1 and CDR2 sequences are SEHNR and FQNEAQ (reference sequence). This CDR3 spans 17 amino acids. CDR3 coding DNA: TGTGCCAGCAGCTACGGGACTAGCGGAACCAACTCCTACGAGCAGTACTTC. Residues: CASSYGTSGTNSYEQYF.

The chain has TRBV15 and TRBJ1-1; D is ambiguous. V was pared by 0 bases and J by 6 bases, with 11 bases between. The CDR3 covers 14 residues. In germline, CDR1 is LNHNV, CDR2 YYDKDF (reference sequence). The CDR3, as DNA: TGTGCCACCAGCAGAGATAGGTACGGGTCTGAAGCTTTCTTT. Protein product: CATSRDRYGSEAFF.

This clone was seen a few times. The chain employs TRBV29-1 and TRBJ2-3, with TRBD1 identical over 7 bases. After removal of 3 bases from V and 6 bases from J, the junction contained 9 bases not matched to a gene. CDR3 length: 14 amino acids. Germline assignment: CDR1 SQVTM and CDR2 ANQGSEA. The CDR3, as DNA: TGCAGCGTTGATGTGTCAGGGGGTGAGGATACGCAGTATTTT. This codes for CSVDVSGGEDTQYF.

The J gene is TRBJ2-2, the V gene TRBV6-6; 8 bases match TRBD1. CDR3 size: 15 residues. The germline gives CDR1 MNHNY, CDR2 SVGAGI (reference sequence). Trimming at V came to 6 bases and at J to 0 bases, leaving 3 bases not matched to a gene. CDR3 in DNA: TGTGCCAGCAGAACAGGGGGACCGAACACCGGGGAGCTGTTTTTT. Its protein is CASRTGGPNTGELFF.

The chain uses TRBV15 and TRBJ2-5; TRBD1 matches 12 bases. V gave up 0 bases and J gave up 7 bases; unmatched junction bases: 12. The germline V gene encodes CDR1 LNHNV and CDR2 YYDKDF (reference sequence). The CDR3 has 18 amino acids. The CDR3 loop is CATSRDPGTGGYIGTQYF. The CDR3 DNA reads TGTGCCACCAGCAGAGATCCCGGGACAGGGGGCTATATAGGGACCCAGTACTTC.

This sequence joins TRBV9 and TRBJ1-1; D remains ambiguous. The ends were cut back, 5 bases at V and 7 bases at J, with 15 bases in the middle. The germline CDR1 and CDR2 sequences are SGDLS and YYNGEE. The CDR3 has 13 residues. CDR3 nucleotide sequence: TGTGCCAGCAGTCCTCCCCTTCCCGGTGAAGCTTTCTTT. Translating it yields CASSPPLPGEAFF. The whole variable domain, filled in from reference TRBV9 and TRBJ1-1, reads DSGVTQTPKHLITATGQRVTLRCSPRSGDLSVYWYQQSLDQGLQFLIQYYNGEERAKGNILERFSAQQFPDLHSELNLSSLELGDSALYFCASSPPLPGEAFFGQGTRLTVV.

V usage is TRBV27 and J usage is TRBJ2-1; D unclear. Germline V gene lookup returns CDR1 MNHEY and CDR2 SMNVEV (reference sequence). The length of the CDR3 is 13 residues. Trimming cost V 0 bases and J 6 bases, with 6 bases left between them. In nucleotides, the CDR3 is TGTGCCAGCAGTTTATCGGAGATCAATGAGCAGTTCTTC. Its protein product is CASSLSEINEQFF.

This clone was found a few times. The J gene is TRBJ2-2, the V gene TRBV6-5, with 10 positions matching TRBD1. From germline, CDR1 is MNHEY and CDR2 SVGAGI. Losses at the gene ends were 7 bases for V and 4 bases for J; bases not matched to a gene: 3. This CDR3 comprises 14 residues. The DNA for the CDR3 is TGTGCCAGCACCCGACAGGGGGCCACCGGGGAGCTGTTTTTT. Protein sequence: CASTRQGATGELFF.

The CDR3 coding sequence is TGTGCCAGCAGTGATCCGGGACAGGGGGTATACAATGAGCAGTTCTTC. This codes for CASSDPGQGVYNEQFF. The rearrangement uses TRBV25-1 and TRBJ2-1; 11 nucleotides align to TRBD1. This CDR3 is 16 amino acids long. CDR1 is MGHDK, CDR2 SYGVNS, per germline. V lost 3 bases to trimming and J lost 4 bases; unmatched junction nucleotides: 5.

This chain connects TRBV19 to TRBJ1-2, with a possible D match to TRBD1 (5 bases). The germline V and J ends were trimmed by 5 bases and 4 bases, with 8 bases remaining between them. Germline V lookup: CDR1 LNHDA, CDR2 SQIVND (reference sequence). The CDR3 sequence is 12 residues long. CDR3 loop: CASSETAYGYTF. For the CDR3, the DNA is TGTGCCAGTAGTGAGACAGCCTATGGCTACACCTTC.

Notes on this clone: The junction does not match germline at one end; this may be a read error. This chain uses TRBV5-6 with TRBJ2-3; 8 bases align to TRBD1. CDR1 and CDR2 (germline): SGHDT, YYEEEE. This CDR3 region has 15 residues. The CDR3 sequence is CVSSFLDRVADTQYF. The CDR3 bases are TGTGTCAGCAGCTTTCTGGACAGGGTAGCAGATACGCAGTATTTT.

The chain recombines TRBV30 with TRBJ1-1, with TRBD1 as a possible D gene (5 bases). The CDR3 has 13 amino acids. V dropped 0 bases and J dropped 4 bases, with 9 bases sitting between them. Germline values: CDR1 GTSNPN, CDR2 SVGIG (reference sequence). The CDR3 here is CAWSVMGGTEAFF. Written as DNA, the CDR3 is TGTGCCTGGAGTGTTATGGGGGGCACTGAAGCTTTCTTT. The full variable domain, rest sourced from reference TRBV30 and TRBJ1-1, is SQTIHQWPATLVQPVGSPLSLECTVEGTSNPNLYWYRQAAGRGLQLLFYSVGIGQISSEVPQNLSASRPQDRQFILSSKKLLLSDSGFYLCAWSVMGGTEAFFGQGTRLTVV.

The chain uses TRBV7-8 and TRBJ2-2; D is possibly TRBD1 (6 bases). The CDR3 consists of 15 residues. The germline gives CDR1 SGHVS, CDR2 FQNEAQ. V shed 7 bases and J shed 3 bases, with 15 bases lying between them. The CDR3 spells CASTSRTAYTGELFF. The CDR3, as DNA: TGTGCCAGCACCTCAAGGACAGCCTACACCGGGGAGCTGTTTTTT.

The J gene is TRBJ2-1, the V gene TRBV5-1; 7 nucleotides align to TRBD2. The CDR3 extends over 16 amino acids. Per the germline V gene, CDR1 is SGHRS and CDR2 is YFSETQ. After removal of 0 bases from V and 4 bases from J, the junction contained 7 bases not matched to a gene. CDR3 nucleotide sequence: TGCGCCAGCAGCTTGGTCGCGTCTAGCGGATACAATGAGCAGTTCTTC. Amino acids: CASSLVASSGYNEQFF.

The V and J genes are TRBV4-1 and TRBJ2-1; TRBD1 matches at 9 bases. Trimming cost V 3 bases and J 2 bases; bases outside gene matches: 5. The CDR3 has 16 amino acids. Per germline, CDR1 MGHRA and CDR2 YSYEKL. This CDR3 is CASSQDGTGPYNEQFF. The CDR3 bases are TGCGCCAGCAGCCAGGATGGGACAGGGCCCTACAATGAGCAGTTCTTC.

The V and J genes are TRBV7-6 and TRBJ2-1; D perhaps matches TRBD1 (6 bases). V lost 0 bases and J 4 bases, leaving 13 bases between the germline ends. This CDR3 has 16 residues. CDR1 is SGHVS and CDR2 is FNYEAQ in the germline V gene. DNA of the CDR3: TGTGCCAGCAGCTTAGCGGGACACAGTGGGTACAATGAGCAGTTCTTC. Protein product: CASSLAGHSGYNEQFF.

This CDR3 is CASRSRSGSEATQYF. The CDR3 DNA sequence: TGCGCCAGCAGATCCCGCAGCGGGAGCGAGGCGACCCAGTACTTC. The V call is TRBV5-1, the J call TRBJ2-5; TRBD2 aligns across 8 bases. The CDR3 totals 15 residues. V trimming: 5 bases; J trimming: 7 bases; junction bases outside the gene matches: 13. Germline CDR1 and CDR2: SGHRS and YFSETQ.

J is TRBJ1-5 and V is TRBV9; no reliable D call. Trimming stripped 0 bases from V and 2 bases from J, with 9 bases between. The germline V gene encodes CDR1 SGDLS and CDR2 YYNGEE. The CDR3 totals 15 residues. The CDR3 region has the DNA TGTGCCAGCAGCGTAGCGGGTACGGGCAATCAGCCCCAGCATTTT. Translating it yields CASSVAGTGNQPQHF. Looking up the rest from reference TRBV9 and TRBJ1-5 gives the full variable domain: DSGVTQTPKHLITATGQRVTLRCSPRSGDLSVYWYQQSLDQGLQFLIQYYNGEERAKGNILERFSAQQFPDLHSELNLSSLELGDSALYFCASSVAGTGNQPQHFGDGTRLSIL.

This chain connects TRBV6-6 to TRBJ2-3, with D maybe TRBD2 (5 bases). The CDR3 extends over 14 amino acids. Trimming shortened V by 4 bases and J by 0 bases, and 8 bases separated the two germline ends. CDR1 and CDR2 from the germline V gene are MNHNY and SVGAGI (reference sequence). This CDR3 reads CASSSRTSTDTQYF. The CDR3 DNA follows: TGTGCCAGCAGTTCCCGGACTAGCACAGATACGCAGTATTTT.

This clone was counted a few times. The J gene is TRBJ2-1, the V gene TRBV7-3; D gene uncertain. V lost 1 base to trimming and J lost 1 base, with 5 bases between them. Germline CDR1 reads SGHTA; CDR2 reads FQGTGA. CDR3 length equals 14 residues. This CDR3 is CASSLKTSYNEQFF. In DNA form, the CDR3 reads TGTGCCAGCAGCTTAAAGACTTCCTACAATGAGCAGTTCTTC.

The gene calls are TRBV5-1 and TRBJ2-1; the match to TRBD1 covers 9 bases. CDR1 and CDR2 (germline): SGHRS, YFSETQ. V was pared by 4 bases and J by 9 bases, with 14 bases of the junction left unmatched. The CDR3 covers 16 residues. CDR3 nucleotides: TGCGCCAGCAGCGCCACCGGGACAGGGTTAATCATTGAGCAGTTCTTC. This gives the protein CASSATGTGLIIEQFF. Full variable domain (outside the CDR3, taken from reference TRBV5-1 and TRBJ2-1): KAGVTQTPRYLIKTRGQQVTLSCSPISGHRSVSWYQQTPGQGLQFLFEYFSETQRNKGNFPGRFSGRQFSNSRSEMNVSTLELGDSALYLCASSATGTGLIIEQFFGPGTRLTVL.

In its sample, this clone was seen once. The chain recombines TRBV27 with TRBJ2-3; tentative D call: TRBD1 (6 bases). The CDR3 covers 16 residues. V shed 3 bases and J shed 5 bases, with 18 bases lying between them. CDR1 and CDR2 from the germline V gene are MNHEY and SMNVEV (reference sequence). The CDR3 nucleotides read TGTGCCAGCAGTTTCCTACAGGGATCCTCGAGAGATACGCAGTATTTT. Its translation: CASSFLQGSSRDTQYF.

J is TRBJ2-1 and V is TRBV12-5, with D maybe TRBD1 (5 bases). The germline V and J ends were trimmed by 4 bases and 1 base, with 14 bases remaining between them. The CDR3 is 16 amino acids. Germline V lookup: CDR1 LGHNT, CDR2 FRNRAP. The CDR3 region is CASGSRVLLSYNEQFF. CDR3 DNA sequence: TGTGCTAGTGGTTCCAGGGTACTATTATCCTACAATGAGCAGTTCTTC.

This clone was counted a single time. This sequence joins TRBV19 and TRBJ1-1; 9 bases are a match to TRBD1. The junction had 14 bases not matched to a gene; V was cut back by 9 bases and J by 6 bases. The germline gives CDR1 LNHDA, CDR2 SQIVND (reference sequence). This CDR3 spans 15 amino acids. Here the CDR3 DNA reads TGTGCCAGCCGGGGGGACAGGGTAAAGTTCCCTGAAGCTTTCTTT. As protein: CASRGDRVKFPEAFF. Drawing the rest from reference TRBV19 and TRBJ1-1, the complete variable domain is DGGITQSPKYLFRKEGQNVTLSCEQNLNHDAMYWYRQDPGQGLRLIYYSQIVNDFQKGDIAEGYSVSREKKESFPLTVTSAQKNPTAFYLCASRGDRVKFPEAFFGQGTRLTVV.